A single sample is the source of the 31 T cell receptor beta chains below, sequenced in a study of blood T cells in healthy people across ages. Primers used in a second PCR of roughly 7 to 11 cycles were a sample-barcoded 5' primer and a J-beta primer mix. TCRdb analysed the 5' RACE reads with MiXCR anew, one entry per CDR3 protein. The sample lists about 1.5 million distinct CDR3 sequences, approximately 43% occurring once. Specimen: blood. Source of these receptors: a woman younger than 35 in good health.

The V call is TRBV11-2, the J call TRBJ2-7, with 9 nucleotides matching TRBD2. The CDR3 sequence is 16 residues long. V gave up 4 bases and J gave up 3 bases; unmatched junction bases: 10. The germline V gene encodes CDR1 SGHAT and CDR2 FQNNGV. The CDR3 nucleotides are TGTGCCAGCAGCTCACCTCTAGCGGGGCAGCGCTACGAGCAGTACTTC. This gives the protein CASSSPLAGQRYEQYF. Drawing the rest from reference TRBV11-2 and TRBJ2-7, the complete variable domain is EAGVAQSPRYKIIEKRQSVAFWCNPISGHATLYWYQQILGQGPKLLIQFQNNGVVDDSQLPKDRFSAERLKGVDSTLKIQPAKLEDSAVYLCASSSPLAGQRYEQYFGPGTRLTVT.

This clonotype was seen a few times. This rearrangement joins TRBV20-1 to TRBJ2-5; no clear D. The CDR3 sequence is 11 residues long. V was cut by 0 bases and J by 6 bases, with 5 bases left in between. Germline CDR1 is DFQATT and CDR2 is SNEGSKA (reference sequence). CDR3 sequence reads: CSARDGKTQYF. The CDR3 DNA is TGCAGTGCTAGAGATGGGAAGACCCAGTACTTC.

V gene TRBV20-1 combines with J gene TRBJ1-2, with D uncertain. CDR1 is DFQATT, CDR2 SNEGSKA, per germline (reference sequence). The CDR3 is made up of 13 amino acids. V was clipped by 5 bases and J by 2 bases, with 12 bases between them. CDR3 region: CSAYWVRNYGYTF. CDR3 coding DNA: TGCAGTGCTTACTGGGTCCGAAACTATGGCTACACCTTC.

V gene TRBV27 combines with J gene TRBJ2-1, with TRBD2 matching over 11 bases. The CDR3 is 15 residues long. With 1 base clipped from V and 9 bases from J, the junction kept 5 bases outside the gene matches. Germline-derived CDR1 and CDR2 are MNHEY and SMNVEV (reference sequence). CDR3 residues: CASSLYALAGGEQFF. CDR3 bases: TGTGCCAGCAGTTTATATGCTCTAGCGGGAGGTGAGCAGTTCTTC.

The CDR3 loop reads CASSPVGAEAFF. The CDR3 region has the DNA TGTGCCAGCTCACCAGTGGGGGCTGAAGCTTTCTTT. J is TRBJ1-1 and V is TRBV18; weak D call: TRBD1 (5 bases). This CDR3 has 12 amino acids. V was trimmed by 2 bases and J by 6 bases, leaving 7 bases between them. Germline V gene data show CDR1 as KGHSH and CDR2 as LQKENI.

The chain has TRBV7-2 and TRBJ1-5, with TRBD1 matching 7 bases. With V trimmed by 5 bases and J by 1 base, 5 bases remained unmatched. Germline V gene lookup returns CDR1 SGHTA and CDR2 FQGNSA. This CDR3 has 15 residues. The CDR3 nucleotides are TGTGCCAGCAGCACCCGGACAGGAAGCAATCAGCCCCAGCATTTT. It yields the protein CASSTRTGSNQPQHF.

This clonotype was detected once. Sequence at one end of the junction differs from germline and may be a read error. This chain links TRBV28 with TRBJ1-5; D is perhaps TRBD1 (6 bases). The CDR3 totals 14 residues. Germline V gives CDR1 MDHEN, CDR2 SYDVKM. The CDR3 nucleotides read TGTGCCAGCAGTGTATGGGACAACAATCAGCCCCAGCATTTT. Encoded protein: CASSVWDNNQPQHF.

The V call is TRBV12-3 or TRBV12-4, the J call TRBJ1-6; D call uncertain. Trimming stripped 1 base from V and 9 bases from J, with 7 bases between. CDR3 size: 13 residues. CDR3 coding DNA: TGTGCCAGCAGTTTAGTTAGGGTTTCACCCCTCCACTTT. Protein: CASSLVRVSPLHF.

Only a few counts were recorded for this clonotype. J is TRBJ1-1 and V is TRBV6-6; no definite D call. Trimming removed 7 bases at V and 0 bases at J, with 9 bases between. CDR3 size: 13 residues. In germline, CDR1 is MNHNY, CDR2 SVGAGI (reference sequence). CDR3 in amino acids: CASTPWVNTEAFF. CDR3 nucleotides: TGTGCCAGCACCCCCTGGGTGAACACTGAAGCTTTCTTT.

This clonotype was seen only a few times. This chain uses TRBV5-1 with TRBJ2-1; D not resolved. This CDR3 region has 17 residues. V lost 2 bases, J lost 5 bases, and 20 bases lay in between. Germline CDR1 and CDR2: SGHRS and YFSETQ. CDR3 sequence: CASSFPARTSDDNEQFF. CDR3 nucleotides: TGCGCCAGCAGCTTTCCCGCGAGGACGTCTGACGACAATGAGCAGTTCTTC.

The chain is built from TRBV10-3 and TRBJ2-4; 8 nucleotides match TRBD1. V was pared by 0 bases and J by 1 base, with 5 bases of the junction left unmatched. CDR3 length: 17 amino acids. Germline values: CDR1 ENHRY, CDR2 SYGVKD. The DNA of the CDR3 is TGTGCCATCAGTGAGTCGACAGGGGCCGGGGCCAAAAACATTCAGTACTTC. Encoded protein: CAISESTGAGAKNIQYF.

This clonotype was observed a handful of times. The CDR3 coding sequence is TGCGCCAGCAGCGCCACCGGGACTATCAATGAGCAGTTCTTC. The encoded protein is CASSATGTINEQFF. The rearrangement links TRBV5-1 to TRBJ2-1; TRBD2 matches at 7 bases. The V gene's germline CDR1 is SGHRS and CDR2 YFSETQ. The CDR3 is made up of 14 amino acids. V was pared by 4 bases and J by 6 bases, with 7 bases of the junction left unmatched. Full variable domain (outside the CDR3, taken from reference TRBV5-1 and TRBJ2-1): KAGVTQTPRYLIKTRGQQVTLSCSPISGHRSVSWYQQTPGQGLQFLFEYFSETQRNKGNFPGRFSGRQFSNSRSEMNVSTLELGDSALYLCASSATGTINEQFFGPGTRLTVL.

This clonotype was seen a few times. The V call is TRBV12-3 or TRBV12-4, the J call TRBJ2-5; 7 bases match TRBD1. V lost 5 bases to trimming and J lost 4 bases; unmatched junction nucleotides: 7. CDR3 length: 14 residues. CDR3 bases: TGTGCCAGCAGTCCAGGGACAGTGCTAGAGACCCAGTACTTC. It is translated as CASSPGTVLETQYF.

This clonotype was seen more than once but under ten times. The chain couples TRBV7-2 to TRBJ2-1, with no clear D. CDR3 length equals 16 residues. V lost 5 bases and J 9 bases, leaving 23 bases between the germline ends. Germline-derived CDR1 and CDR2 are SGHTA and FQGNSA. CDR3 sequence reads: CASSSRTAGFVLEQFF. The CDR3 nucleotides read TGTGCCAGCAGCAGCCGGACGGCCGGCTTCGTTCTTGAGCAGTTCTTC.

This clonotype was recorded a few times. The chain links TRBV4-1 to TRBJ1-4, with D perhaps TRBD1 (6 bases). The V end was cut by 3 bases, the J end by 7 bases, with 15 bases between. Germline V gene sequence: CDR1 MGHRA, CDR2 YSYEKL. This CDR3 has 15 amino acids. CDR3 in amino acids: CASSHPKGVFEKLFF. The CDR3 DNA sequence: TGCGCCAGCAGCCACCCCAAGGGGGTTTTTGAAAAACTGTTTTTT.

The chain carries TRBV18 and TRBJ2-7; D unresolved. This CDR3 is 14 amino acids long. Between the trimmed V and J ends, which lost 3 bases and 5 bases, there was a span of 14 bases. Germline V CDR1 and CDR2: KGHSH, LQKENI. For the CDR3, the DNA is TGTGCCAGCTCACCTCACGCAAAGGGCGACGAGCAGTACTTC. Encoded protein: CASSPHAKGDEQYF.

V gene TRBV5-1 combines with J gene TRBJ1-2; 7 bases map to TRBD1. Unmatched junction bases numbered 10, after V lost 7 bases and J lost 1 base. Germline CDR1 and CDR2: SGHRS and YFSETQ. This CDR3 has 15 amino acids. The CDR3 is CASRSGQTFNYGYTF. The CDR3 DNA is TGCGCCAGCCGCTCGGGACAGACCTTTAACTATGGCTACACCTTC.

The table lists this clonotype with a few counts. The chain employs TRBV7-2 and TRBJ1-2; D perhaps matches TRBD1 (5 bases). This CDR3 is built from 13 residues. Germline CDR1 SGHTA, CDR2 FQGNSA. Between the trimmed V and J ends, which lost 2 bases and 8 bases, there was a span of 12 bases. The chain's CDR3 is CASSLFQGGGYTF. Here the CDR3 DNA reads TGTGCCAGCAGCTTATTCCAGGGTGGAGGCTACACCTTC.

CDR3 sequence: CASSLYGVRETQYF. CDR3 in DNA: TGTGCCAGCAGCTTATACGGCGTTAGAGAGACCCAGTACTTC. This rearrangement joins TRBV7-8 to TRBJ2-5; D gene uncertain. V was clipped by 2 bases and J by 4 bases, with 11 bases between them. The CDR3 runs to 14 residues. Germline values: CDR1 SGHVS, CDR2 FQNEAQ.

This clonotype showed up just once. In DNA, the CDR3 is TGTGCCAGCAGTGACGGACAGGGCTTTGGCTACACCTTC. It yields the protein CASSDGQGFGYTF. This sequence joins TRBV2 and TRBJ1-2; 8 bases are shared with TRBD1. The germline V gene encodes CDR1 SNHLY and CDR2 FYNNEI. The CDR3 has 13 residues. J gave up 7 bases and V 3 bases, and 4 bases lay outside the gene matches.

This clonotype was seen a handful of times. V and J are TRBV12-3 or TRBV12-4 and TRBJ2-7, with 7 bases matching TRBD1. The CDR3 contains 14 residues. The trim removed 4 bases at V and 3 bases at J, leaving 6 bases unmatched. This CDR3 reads CASSYGQARYEQYF. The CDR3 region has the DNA TGTGCCAGCAGTTATGGACAGGCGCGCTACGAGCAGTACTTC.

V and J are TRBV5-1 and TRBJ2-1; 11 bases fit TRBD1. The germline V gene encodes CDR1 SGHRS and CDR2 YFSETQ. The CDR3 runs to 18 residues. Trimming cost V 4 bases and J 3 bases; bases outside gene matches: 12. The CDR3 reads CASSQGTGGRRVYNEQFF. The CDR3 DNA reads TGCGCCAGCAGCCAGGGGACAGGGGGACGTCGGGTCTACAATGAGCAGTTCTTC.

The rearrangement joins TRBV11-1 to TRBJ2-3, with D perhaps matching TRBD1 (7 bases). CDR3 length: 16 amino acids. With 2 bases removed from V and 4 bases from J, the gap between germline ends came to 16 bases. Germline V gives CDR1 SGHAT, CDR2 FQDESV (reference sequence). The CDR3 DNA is TGTGCCAGCAGCTTATCGGCGGGGCAGGGGGCAGATACGCAGTATTTT. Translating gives CASSLSAGQGADTQYF.

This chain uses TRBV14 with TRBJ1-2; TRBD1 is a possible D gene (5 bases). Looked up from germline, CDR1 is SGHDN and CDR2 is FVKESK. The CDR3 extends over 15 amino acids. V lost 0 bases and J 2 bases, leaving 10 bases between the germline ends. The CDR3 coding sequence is TGTGCCAGCAGCCAAGATCTGGGGCCGAACTATGGCTACACCTTC. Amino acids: CASSQDLGPNYGYTF.

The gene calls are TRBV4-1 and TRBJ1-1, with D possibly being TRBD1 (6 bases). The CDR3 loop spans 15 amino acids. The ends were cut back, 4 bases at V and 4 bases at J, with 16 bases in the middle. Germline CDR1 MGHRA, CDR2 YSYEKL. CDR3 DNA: TGCGCCAGCAGCCCCAGACTTCGACAGGCCACTGAAGCTTTCTTT. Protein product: CASSPRLRQATEAFF.

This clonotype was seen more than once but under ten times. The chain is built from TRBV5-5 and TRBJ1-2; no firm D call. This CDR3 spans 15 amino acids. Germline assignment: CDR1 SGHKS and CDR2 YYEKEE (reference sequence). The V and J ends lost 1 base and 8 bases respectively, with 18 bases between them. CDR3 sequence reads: CASSLFVVTTGGYTF. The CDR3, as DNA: TGTGCCAGCAGCTTGTTTGTGGTAACCACGGGGGGCTACACCTTC.

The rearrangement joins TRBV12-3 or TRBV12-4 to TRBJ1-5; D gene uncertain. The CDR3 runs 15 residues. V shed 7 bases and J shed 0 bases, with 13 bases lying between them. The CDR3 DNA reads TGTGCCAGCAACCCGGACGGGTATAGCAATCAGCCCCAGCATTTT. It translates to CASNPDGYSNQPQHF.

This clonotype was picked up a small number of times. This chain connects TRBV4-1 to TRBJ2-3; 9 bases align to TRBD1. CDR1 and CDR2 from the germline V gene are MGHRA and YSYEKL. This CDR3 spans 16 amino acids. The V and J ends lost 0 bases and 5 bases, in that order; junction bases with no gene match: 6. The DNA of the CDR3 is TGCGCCAGCAGCCAAGATCACAGGGGGCCCTTAGATACGCAGTATTTT. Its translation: CASSQDHRGPLDTQYF.

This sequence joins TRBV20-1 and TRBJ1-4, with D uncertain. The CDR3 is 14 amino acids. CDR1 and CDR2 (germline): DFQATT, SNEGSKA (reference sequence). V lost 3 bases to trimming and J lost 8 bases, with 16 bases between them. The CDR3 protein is CSARVGISGEKLFF. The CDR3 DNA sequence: TGCAGTGCTAGGGTCGGGATCTCTGGGGAAAAACTGTTTTTT.

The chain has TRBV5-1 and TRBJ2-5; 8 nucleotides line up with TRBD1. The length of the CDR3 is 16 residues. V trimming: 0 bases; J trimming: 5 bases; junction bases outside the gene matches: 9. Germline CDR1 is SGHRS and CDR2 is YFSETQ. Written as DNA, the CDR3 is TGCGCCAGCAGCTTGGACAGGGGGGATCCGGATGAGACCCAGTACTTC. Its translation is CASSLDRGDPDETQYF.

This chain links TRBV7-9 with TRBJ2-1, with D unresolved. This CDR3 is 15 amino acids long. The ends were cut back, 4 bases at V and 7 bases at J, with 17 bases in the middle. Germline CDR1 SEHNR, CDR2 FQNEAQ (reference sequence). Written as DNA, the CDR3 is TGTGCCAGCAGCTCTAGGGCGGCAAGCCTTAATGAGCAGTTCTTC. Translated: CASSSRAASLNEQFF.